Listed below are T cell receptor beta chains from one sample, sequenced in a study of shared clonotypes between healthy human individuals. Using immunoSEQ multiplex PCR, the repertoire was profiled, and TCRdb retains in-frame clones only, with some absent. The repertoire holds roughly 2.5 million clones, with roughly nine tenths as singletons. Sequencing was carried out using naive CD4+ T cells sorted from blood. The source of these receptors is a man aged 18 to 35 in good health. Both conserved end residues are part of each CDR3. D genes are given only for firm matches. Size is stated for part of the rows, as once, few or many counts, or as a class when the clone is expanded.

abundance	d_gene	v_gene	j_gene	CDR3aa	CDR3nt
.	TRBD1	TRBV30	TRBJ2-2	CALTGTGFTGELFF	TGTGCCTTAACCGGGACAGGGTTCACCGGGGAGCTGTTTTTT
.	.	TRBV6-5	TRBJ1-5	CASRDYREPDQPQHF	TGTGCCAGCAGGGACTACAGGGAGCCGGATCAGCCCCAGCATTTT
.	.	TRBV5-1	TRBJ2-5	CASSLTGLQETQYF	TGCGCCAGCAGCTTGACGGGGTTGCAAGAGACCCAGTACTTC
.	TRBD1	TRBV9	TRBJ1-3	CASSPQGAEGNTIYF	TGTGCCAGCAGCCCCCAGGGGGCGGAGGGAAACACCATATATTTT
.	TRBD2	TRBV5-1	TRBJ2-3	CASSLTSGRGDTQYF	TGCGCCAGCAGCTTAACTAGCGGACGGGGAGATACGCAGTATTTT
.	TRBD1	TRBV19	TRBJ2-5	CASSIATGVETQYF	TGTGCCAGTAGTATAGCTACAGGGGTGGAGACCCAGTACTTC
.	.	TRBV5-6	TRBJ1-1	CASSLSPDTEAFF	TGTGCCAGCAGCTTGTCCCCGGACACTGAAGCTTTCTTT
.	.	TRBV5-1	TRBJ2-3	CASSLVHQNSDGSTDTQYF	TGCGCCAGCAGCTTGGTCCACCAAAATAGCGACGGGAGCACAGATACGCAGTATTTT
once	TRBD2	TRBV6-1	TRBJ2-4	CASSDVLAPASSTKNIQYF	TGTGCCAGCAGTGACGTACTAGCGCCCGCTTCGTCGACCAAAAACATTCAGTACTTC
.	.	TRBV5-5	TRBJ2-6	CASSPVIGGRSGANVLTF	TGTGCCAGCAGCCCGGTCATCGGGGGGCGGTCTGGGGCCAACGTCCTGACTTTC
.	.	TRBV27	TRBJ2-2	CASSLSSQGNTGELFF	TGTGCCAGCAGTTTATCGAGCCAGGGGAACACCGGGGAGCTGTTTTTT
.	.	TRBV18	TRBJ2-7	CASSPGAPPYEQYF	TGTGCCAGCTCACCAGGGGCACCCCCCTACGAGCAGTACTTC
.	.	TRBV10-3	TRBJ1-2	CAISESGPSYGYTF	TGTGCCATCAGTGAGTCGGGCCCGAGCTATGGCTACACCTTC
.	TRBD1	TRBV5-4	TRBJ2-2	CASSWDRAGTGELFF	TGTGCCAGCAGCTGGGACAGGGCGGGCACCGGGGAGCTGTTTTTT
.	.	TRBV6-5	TRBJ1-5	CASSYWGGASQPQHF	TGTGCCAGCAGTTACTGGGGGGGGGCTTCCCAGCCCCAGCATTTT
.	TRBD1	TRBV7-9	TRBJ2-5	CASSLAKGQQETQYF	TGTGCCAGCAGCTTAGCGAAGGGACAGCAAGAGACCCAGTACTTC
.	.	TRBV27	TRBJ1-4	CASSPDTVKLFF	TGTGCCAGCAGTCCCGACACTGTAAAACTGTTTTTT
.	.	TRBV21-1	TRBJ2-1	CASSKATPSGRVNEQFF	TGTGCCAGCAGCAAAGCGACTCCCAGCGGGAGAGTGAATGAGCAGTTCTTC
.	.	TRBV6-1	TRBJ1-2	CASRLGDGYTF	TGTGCCAGCAGATTAGGGGACGGCTACACCTTC
.	.	TRBV5-6	TRBJ1-5	CASSSTDSNQPQHF	TGTGCCAGCAGTTCGACAGATAGCAATCAGCCCCAGCATTTT
.	.	TRBV5-1	TRBJ2-1	CASSLAWDTQFF	TGCGCCAGCAGCTTGGCCTGGGACACGCAGTTCTTC
.	.	TRBV6-6	TRBJ2-7	CASAGTVSYEQYF	TGTGCCAGCGCGGGGACTGTATCCTACGAGCAGTACTTC
.	TRBD2	TRBV10-3	TRBJ2-7	CAIRTSGGRDEQYF	TGTGCCATCAGAACTAGCGGAGGGAGGGACGAGCAGTACTTC
.	.	TRBV7-9	TRBJ1-2	CASSLTSGAYGYTF	TGTGCCAGCAGCTTAACGTCAGGGGCCTATGGCTACACCTTC
.	.	TRBV28	TRBJ2-7	CASIFRDEQYF	TGTGCCAGCATTTTTCGGGACGAGCAGTACTTC
.	TRBD1	TRBV7-2	TRBJ1-3	CASSFLPFGGQGRNTIYF	TGTGCCAGCAGCTTTTTGCCCTTTGGGGGACAGGGAAGAAACACCATATATTTT
.	.	TRBV6-6	TRBJ2-5	CASSYSQVQETQYF	TGTGCCAGCAGTTACTCGCAGGTCCAGGAGACCCAGTACTTC
.	TRBD2	TRBV28	TRBJ2-7	CASSLGGGGTKYEQYF	TGTGCCAGCAGCCTCGGGGGGGGCGGGACAAAATACGAGCAGTACTTC
.	TRBD2	TRBV7-9	TRBJ2-3	CASSLAPSGRTDTQYF	TGTGCCAGCAGCTTAGCTCCTAGCGGGAGGACAGATACGCAGTATTTT
.	TRBD2	TRBV19	TRBJ2-2	CASSPGLVYTGELFF	TGTGCCAGTAGTCCAGGACTAGTATACACCGGGGAGCTGTTTTTT
few	.	TRBV7-3	TRBJ1-1	CASSLTMGDTEAFF	TGTGCCAGCAGCTTAACTATGGGGGACACTGAAGCTTTCTTT
.	TRBD1	TRBV9	TRBJ2-7	CASSLATGWYEQYF	TGTGCCAGCAGCTTAGCGACAGGGTGGTATGAGCAGTACTTC
few	.	TRBV5-1	TRBJ1-3	CASSLVGGNTIYF	TGCGCCAGCAGCTTGGTTGGTGGAAACACCATATATTTT
.	TRBD1	TRBV6-6	TRBJ2-7	CASSAQQGYEQYF	TGTGCCAGCAGTGCCCAACAGGGGTACGAGCAGTACTTC
.	.	TRBV29-1	TRBJ2-5	CSHLNRAVMGETQYF	TGCAGCCATCTAAACAGGGCCGTAATGGGAGAGACCCAGTACTTC
.	TRBD1	TRBV6-6	TRBJ1-3	CASSWGQGGNTIYF	TGTGCCAGCAGTTGGGGACAGGGAGGAAACACCATATATTTT
.	TRBD1	TRBV27	TRBJ1-4	CASSLSNRTGSREKLFF	TGTGCCAGCAGTTTATCCAACAGGACAGGGTCGCGGGAAAAACTGTTTTTT
.	.	TRBV5-6	TRBJ1-3	CASTRGQGTGNTIYF	TGTGCCAGCACCCGTGGCCAGGGGACCGGAAACACCATATATTTT